This TCR beta chain stems from a study of cytomegalovirus exposure and HLA in healthy donors. The PCR had 60 Vbeta and 13 Jbeta primers. TCRdb keeps only in-frame clones here, not all; method: immunoSEQ multiplex PCR. The sample yields some 52,000 clones, roughly 73% seen once. The CDR3 runs 15 residues. Trimming shortened V by 4 bases and J by 2 bases, and 13 bases separated the two germline ends. Germline CDR1 and CDR2: LGHNA and YNFKEQ. This TCR came from a man between 18 and 35 years old in good health and CMV-seronegative. The source material was PBMCs. The chain carries TRBV4-2 and TRBJ2-3, with unresolved D. The chain's CDR3 is CASSLFGGNTDTQYF. The CDR3 DNA follows: TGTGCCAGCAGCCTTTTTGGCGGAAACACAGATACGCAGTATTTT.